This is a list of T cell receptor beta chains from one sample in a study of tumour-infiltrating T cells in Burkitt lymphoma. Libraries were prepared by immunoSEQ multiplex PCR; TCRdb keeps only in-frame clonotypes and omits some of them. The data hold some 5,000 clones, with roughly a tenth observed a single time. Sequenced sample: tumor tissue. The receptors were gathered from a human donor with diffuse large B-cell lymphoma. The CDR3 runs from the conserved cysteine through the conserved F or W. Fields, in order: V gene, clone size, J gene, D gene, CDR3 protein, CDR3 DNA. A D gene is named only where the DNA matches it firmly. Size is stated for part of the rows, as once, few or many counts, or as a class when the clone is expanded.

V gene: TRBV4-2
clone size: -
J gene: TRBJ1-6
D gene: -
CDR3 protein: CASSQDRLEPLHF
CDR3 DNA: TGTGCCAGCAGCCAAGACAGGTTAGAACCCCTCCACTTT

V gene: TRBV4-2
clone size: -
J gene: TRBJ1-1
D gene: -
CDR3 protein: CASSRSLATEAFF
CDR3 DNA: TGTGCCAGCAGCCGGAGTCTAGCCACTGAAGCTTTCTTT

V gene: TRBV7-6
clone size: -
J gene: TRBJ2-5
D gene: -
CDR3 protein: CASSEWTGQETQYF
CDR3 DNA: TGTGCCAGCAGCGAATGGACGGGGCAAGAGACCCAGTACTTC

V gene: TRBV6-5
clone size: -
J gene: TRBJ1-2
D gene: -
CDR3 protein: CASSYGQGGGYTF
CDR3 DNA: TGTGCCAGCAGTTACGGGCAGGGAGGCGGCTACACCTTC

V gene: TRBV18
clone size: -
J gene: TRBJ1-3
D gene: -
CDR3 protein: CATQTGHGNTIYF
CDR3 DNA: TGTGCCACGCAAACAGGGCACGGAAACACCATATATTTT

V gene: TRBV28
clone size: -
J gene: TRBJ1-1
D gene: -
CDR3 protein: CASSLTGRGGTEAFF
CDR3 DNA: TGTGCCAGCAGTTTAACCGGTCGGGGAGGCACTGAAGCTTTCTTT

V gene: TRBV6-1
clone size: -
J gene: TRBJ2-3
D gene: -
CDR3 protein: CASSEAPGASAFTQYF
CDR3 DNA: TGTGCCAGCAGTGAAGCCCCCGGGGCTTCAGCTTTTACGCAGTATTTT

V gene: TRBV19
clone size: -
J gene: TRBJ2-5
D gene: TRBD2
CDR3 protein: CASSITSATYETQYF
CDR3 DNA: TGTGCCAGTAGTATAACTAGCGCAACGTATGAGACCCAGTACTTC

V gene: TRBV10-3
clone size: -
J gene: TRBJ1-5
D gene: -
CDR3 protein: CAISESSNPTGAQHF
CDR3 DNA: TGTGCCATCAGTGAGTCTTCAAACCCTACGGGGGCCCAGCATTTT

V gene: TRBV6-5
clone size: -
J gene: TRBJ2-7
D gene: TRBD1
CDR3 protein: CASSADRGLDEQYF
CDR3 DNA: TGTGCCAGCAGTGCGGACAGGGGGTTGGATGAGCAGTACTTC

V gene: TRBV11-2
clone size: -
J gene: TRBJ2-1
D gene: -
CDR3 protein: CASSSPIGLLRSEQFF
CDR3 DNA: TGTGCCAGCAGCTCCCCTATAGGGCTCCTGAGGTCTGAGCAGTTCTTC

V gene: TRBV5-4
clone size: -
J gene: TRBJ1-2
D gene: -
CDR3 protein: CASSPGTAQYYGYTF
CDR3 DNA: TGTGCCAGCAGTCCCGGGACCGCCCAATACTATGGCTACACCTTC

V gene: TRBV6-1
clone size: -
J gene: TRBJ1-2
D gene: -
CDR3 protein: CASSSRTGGYGYTF
CDR3 DNA: TGTGCCAGCAGTAGTCGGACGGGGGGCTATGGCTACACCTTC

V gene: TRBV28
clone size: few
J gene: TRBJ1-1
D gene: TRBD1
CDR3 protein: CASSLPTGSEAFF
CDR3 DNA: TGTGCCAGCAGTTTGCCGACAGGGAGTGAAGCTTTCTTT

V gene: TRBV6-1
clone size: -
J gene: TRBJ1-2
D gene: TRBD1
CDR3 protein: CASSELLGTGWGYTF
CDR3 DNA: TGTGCCAGCAGTGAACTTCTCGGGACAGGGTGGGGCTACACCTTC

V gene: TRBV9
clone size: few
J gene: TRBJ1-2
D gene: -
CDR3 protein: CASSQGRPDYGYTF
CDR3 DNA: TGTGCCAGCAGCCAGGGGCGGCCTGACTATGGCTACACCTTC

V gene: TRBV2
clone size: -
J gene: TRBJ2-3
D gene: TRBD2
CDR3 protein: CASSPGLADTDTQYF
CDR3 DNA: TGTGCCAGCAGCCCGGGACTAGCGGACACAGATACGCAGTATTTT